This is a list of T cell receptor beta chains from one sample in a study of T cell responses to AZD1222 COVID-19 vaccine. Libraries were prepared by immunoSEQ multiplex PCR; TCRdb keeps only in-frame clonotypes and omits some of them. The repertoire holds around 190,000 clones, with 70% to 90% as singletons. Source: peripheral blood, taken on day 0 of AZD1222 vaccination. These receptors all come from an adult in good health. Each CDR3 is given with its conserved first and last residue. A D gene is named only where the DNA matches it firmly. Size is omitted from some rows. Given values are once, few, many or a class for expanded clones.

>TRBV10-3|TRBD1|TRBJ2-3|.
CAISDPTGGPTDTQYF
TGTGCCATCAGTGATCCGACAGGGGGCCCCACAGATACGCAGTATTTT
>TRBV29-1|TRBD2|TRBJ2-7|.
CSVGGLGSAYEQYF
TGCAGCGTTGGGGGACTAGGTTCAGCCTACGAGCAGTACTTC
>TRBV29-1|TRBD1|TRBJ1-1|.
CSVGGGMGDTEAFF
TGCAGCGTTGGAGGGGGCATGGGGGACACTGAAGCTTTCTTT
>TRBV2|TRBD2|TRBJ2-1|.
CASSGLAGGIGEQFF
TGTGCCAGCAGTGGACTAGCGGGGGGTATCGGGGAGCAGTTCTTC
>TRBV2|.|TRBJ2-7|.
CASSVSGSIYEQYF
TGTGCCAGCAGTGTATCGGGCAGCATCTACGAGCAGTACTTC
>TRBV12-3/TRBV12-4|.|TRBJ1-6|.
CASSLSSPLHF
TGTGCCAGCAGTTTGAGTTCACCCCTCCACTTT
>TRBV7-6|.|TRBJ1-6|.
CASSLAATRRGNSPLHF
TGTGCCAGCAGCTTAGCGGCCACTCGAAGAGGTAATTCACCCCTCCACTTT
>TRBV9|.|TRBJ1-4|once
CASSVAEVGNEKLFF
TGTGCCAGCAGCGTAGCGGAGGTGGGGAATGAAAAACTGTTTTTT
>TRBV6-5|.|TRBJ1-1|once
CASSYEKNTEAFF
TGTGCCAGCAGTTACGAAAAAAACACTGAAGCTTTCTTT
>TRBV24-1|TRBD2|TRBJ2-1|few
CATSDSSGRNYNEQFF
TGTGCCACCAGTGACTCTAGCGGGAGGAACTACAATGAGCAGTTCTTC
>TRBV9|.|TRBJ1-2|.
CASSVATGPLGYTF
TGTGCCAGCAGCGTAGCTACAGGGCCCCTTGGCTACACCTTC
>TRBV18|.|TRBJ2-3|few
CASSPPAGTQYF
TGTGCCAGCTCACCACCAGCTGGGACGCAGTATTTT
>TRBV7-9|.|TRBJ1-1|once
CASSLAVGRRTEAFF
TGTGCCAGCAGCTTAGCGGTTGGCAGGAGAACTGAAGCTTTCTTT
>TRBV4-2|.|TRBJ1-1|.
CASSQHRVPEAFF
TGTGCCAGCAGCCAACATCGCGTGCCTGAAGCTTTCTTT
>TRBV5-4|TRBD1|TRBJ1-1|once
CASSLGAGTGTEAFF
TGTGCCAGCAGCTTGGGAGCGGGGACAGGCACTGAAGCTTTCTTT
>TRBV27|.|TRBJ1-6|.
CASSPPTPGVHNSPLHF
TGTGCCAGCAGCCCACCCACCCCGGGGGTACATAATTCACCCCTCCACTTT
>TRBV2|TRBD1|TRBJ1-5|.
CASREGTGLSNQPQHF
TGTGCCAGCAGAGAGGGGACAGGACTTAGCAATCAGCCCCAGCATTTT
>TRBV7-2|TRBD2|TRBJ2-5|.
CASSLAVAGMQETQYF
TGTGCCAGCAGCTTAGCGGTAGCGGGGATGCAAGAGACCCAGTACTTC
>TRBV5-1|.|TRBJ2-5|.
CASSLSARGGEETQYF
TGCGCCAGCAGCTTGTCGGCCAGGGGAGGGGAAGAGACCCAGTACTTC
>TRBV9|.|TRBJ1-6|.
CASSVTTGEYNSPLHF
TGTGCCAGCAGCGTCACGACGGGGGAATATAATTCACCCCTCCACTTT
>TRBV6-5|TRBD2|TRBJ2-1|once
CASSREGTTYNEQFF
TGTGCCAGCAGTCGGGAAGGGACTACCTACAATGAGCAGTTCTTC
>TRBV5-1|.|TRBJ2-7|many
CASSSGLIEQYF
TGCGCCAGCAGCTCGGGACTTATCGAGCAGTACTTC
>TRBV28|.|TRBJ1-5|.
CASSLGPGSQPQHF
TGTGCCAGCAGTTTGGGCCCAGGGTCCCAGCCCCAGCATTTT
>TRBV30|.|TRBJ1-3|.
CAWSAHRNTIYF
TGTGCCTGGAGTGCTCATAGAAACACCATATATTTT
>TRBV27|.|TRBJ1-4|few
CASSNGGRTNEKLFF
TGTGCCAGCAGTAACGGAGGGCGGACTAATGAAAAACTGTTTTTT
>TRBV7-2|TRBD2|TRBJ2-1|.
CASSLEGSGGPYNEQFF
TGTGCCAGCAGCTTAGAAGGGAGCGGGGGTCCCTACAATGAGCAGTTCTTC
>TRBV11-2|TRBD2|TRBJ2-3|.
CASSLVEGGPADTQYF
TGTGCCAGCAGCTTAGTAGAGGGAGGGCCCGCAGATACGCAGTATTTT
>TRBV5-1|TRBD2|TRBJ2-2|once
CASSWTSGVNTGELFF
TGCGCCAGCAGCTGGACTAGCGGGGTTAACACCGGGGAGCTGTTTTTT
>TRBV28|.|TRBJ1-5|.
CASSLYGGAQQPQHF
TGTGCCAGCAGTTTATATGGCGGTGCCCAACAGCCCCAGCATTTT
>TRBV28|.|TRBJ2-7|.
CASSPAYEQYF
TGTGCCAGCAGTCCCGCCTACGAGCAGTACTTC
>TRBV7-6|.|TRBJ2-7|.
CASSLAGDPLKQYF
TGTGCCAGCAGCTTAGCGGGGGACCCCCTGAAGCAGTACTTC
>TRBV6-2/TRBV6-3|TRBD1|TRBJ2-7|.
CASSSRDRGFYEQYF
TGTGCCAGCAGTTCCCGGGACAGGGGGTTCTACGAGCAGTACTTC
>TRBV6-6|TRBD1|TRBJ2-3|.
CASSYPGQGTDTQYF
TGTGCCAGCAGTTACCCGGGACAGGGGACAGATACGCAGTATTTT
>TRBV30|.|TRBJ1-4|.
CAWSRGEKLFF
TGTGCCTGGAGTCGGGGGGAAAAACTGTTTTTT
>TRBV5-5|.|TRBJ2-1|.
CASSLDWEDNEQFF
TGTGCCAGCAGCTTGGATTGGGAAGACAATGAGCAGTTCTTC
>TRBV5-1|TRBD2|TRBJ2-1|.
CASSHGLAGVAEQFF
TGCGCCAGCAGCCACGGACTAGCGGGAGTCGCTGAGCAGTTCTTC
>TRBV14|.|TRBJ2-3|.
CASSLATDTQYF
TGTGCCAGCAGCCTAGCCACAGATACGCAGTATTTT
>TRBV28|.|TRBJ1-2|.
CASSLGQANYGYTF
TGTGCCAGCAGTTTAGGGCAGGCTAACTATGGCTACACCTTC
>TRBV28|TRBD1|TRBJ1-2|.
CASSATGGARGYTF
TGTGCCAGCAGTGCGACAGGGGGCGCCCGGGGCTACACCTTC
>TRBV5-1|TRBD2|TRBJ2-2|.
CASAGTSGPTGELFF
TGCGCCAGCGCCGGGACTAGCGGTCCCACCGGGGAGCTGTTTTTT
>TRBV30|.|TRBJ2-2|.
CAWKRREGANTGELFF
TGTGCCTGGAAAAGGAGGGAAGGGGCGAACACCGGGGAGCTGTTTTTT
>TRBV30|TRBD2|TRBJ2-7|.
CASGSGISEQYF
TGTGCCTCAGGTAGCGGGATTAGCGAGCAGTACTTC
>TRBV27|.|TRBJ1-5|.
CASSLDNSNQPQHF
TGTGCCAGCAGTTTAGATAATAGCAATCAGCCCCAGCATTTT
>TRBV6-5|.|TRBJ2-7|.
CASSYFGSSYEQYF
TGTGCCAGCAGTTACTTTGGGTCGTCCTACGAGCAGTACTTC
>TRBV13|TRBD2|TRBJ2-1|once
CASSKWTRVDEQFF
TGTGCCAGCAGCAAATGGACTAGGGTCGATGAGCAGTTCTTC
>TRBV28|.|TRBJ2-2|.
CASRRPLSGTGELFF
TGTGCCAGCAGACGGCCCCTGTCGGGCACCGGGGAGCTGTTTTTT
>TRBV19|.|TRBJ1-3|.
CASSKDLSGNTIYF
TGTGCCAGTAGTAAGGATCTCTCTGGAAACACCATATATTTT
>TRBV28|TRBD2|TRBJ2-3|.
CASSYTSGSLDTQYF
TGTGCCAGCAGTTATACTAGCGGGAGTTTAGATACGCAGTATTTT
>TRBV7-2|TRBD1|TRBJ1-2|.
CASSLGTGGFYGYTF
TGTGCCAGCAGCTTAGGGACAGGGGGTTTCTATGGCTACACCTTC
>TRBV11-3|TRBD1|TRBJ2-5|.
CASSPGQGKVETQYF
TGTGCCAGCAGCCCGGGACAGGGAAAGGTGGAGACCCAGTACTTC
>TRBV6-5|.|TRBJ2-7|once
CASMLTGADSYEQYF
TGTGCCAGCATGTTGACGGGGGCCGACTCCTACGAGCAGTACTTC
>TRBV19|.|TRBJ2-7|.
CASSIGWTGRDEQYF
TGTGCCAGTAGTATAGGCTGGACAGGGAGGGACGAGCAGTACTTC
>TRBV9|.|TRBJ2-2|.
CASRTTGNTGELFF
TGTGCCAGCCGGACGACGGGTAACACCGGGGAGCTGTTTTTT
>TRBV29-1|TRBD1|TRBJ1-1|.
CSVGNRGGNTEAFF
TGCAGCGTTGGGAACAGGGGAGGGAACACTGAAGCTTTCTTT
>TRBV4-2|.|TRBJ1-1|.
CASSQTLGQNTEAFF
TGTGCCAGCAGCCAAACCCTTGGACAGAACACTGAAGCTTTCTTT